This is a list of T cell receptor beta chains from one sample in a study of T cell repertoires in cytomegalovirus infection. Antigens of these TCRs are unknown. Each CDR3 protein gets one entry after TCRdb re-called the reads with MiXCR. The sample gives a few hundred thousand distinct CDR3 sequences, roughly 34% of which show up once; roughly 15% is in the top ten. The input for sequencing was cultured PBMCs, taken from culture after CMV antigen stimulation. The receptors here all came from a human donor in good health (CMV status not recorded). Some clones in this sample may be carry-over from other donors' samples. Both conserved end residues are part of each CDR3. The D gene is left open where the match is weak. Clone size appears in some rows only: once, few, many, or a class for an expanded clone.

d_call clone_size j_call v_call cdr3_nt cdr3_aa
- - TRBJ1-2 TRBV20-1 TGCAGTGCTAACTGGGACGGAACTAACTATGGCTACACCTTC CSANWDGTNYGYTF
- - TRBJ2-1 TRBV7-9 TGTGCCAGCAGCTTAGTAATTCAGGCCGTAGGTGAGCAGTTCTTC CASSLVIQAVGEQFF
TRBD2 few TRBJ2-5 TRBV6-2/TRBV6-3 TGTGCCAGCAGACAACAGGGACTAGCGGGAGAGACCCAGTACTTC CASRQQGLAGETQYF
TRBD1 - TRBJ2-1 TRBV30 TGTGGTTTCTCCAGGGGGTACAATGAGCAGTTCTTC CGFSRGYNEQFF
- few TRBJ2-1 TRBV7-3 TGTGCCAGCAGCCCAAGACAGGTCGCAGTATACAATGAGCAGTTCTTC CASSPRQVAVYNEQFF
TRBD2 few TRBJ2-3 TRBV7-3 TGTGCCAGCAGGGGGACTAGCGGTAGCACAGATACGCAGTATTTT CASRGTSGSTDTQYF
- - TRBJ2-2 TRBV29-1 TGCAGCGTCCCAGGGTTCCTCGACACCGGGGAGCTGTTTTTT CSVPGFLDTGELFF
- few TRBJ2-1 TRBV7-9 TGTGCCACAGGCGGGCATCCGGGGTTCTTC CATGGHPGFF
- many TRBJ2-2 TRBV10-3 TGTGCCACCGCCGGGCCGGGAGAGGCCGGGGAGCTGTTTTTT CATAGPGEAGELFF
- few TRBJ1-5 TRBV28 TGTGCCAGCAGCCCGTGGGGGGTTAGCAATCAGCCCCAGCATTTT CASSPWGVSNQPQHF
- - TRBJ2-5 TRBV12-3/TRBV12-4 TGTGCCAGCCAGGCCCTACTCGGGACAGAGACCCAGTACTTC CASQALLGTETQYF
- many TRBJ1-5 TRBV7-2 TGTGCCAGCAGCGAAGCGGGGGGTAAACAGCCCCAGCATTTT CASSEAGGKQPQHF
TRBD2 many TRBJ2-1 TRBV7-2 TGTGCCAGCAGAAGAGGACTAGCGGGAGAGGGTGAGCAGTTCTTC CASRRGLAGEGEQFF
- - TRBJ2-1 TRBV6-6 TGTGCCAGCACGAAACAACTTCGACATTCCTACAATGAGCAGTTCTTC CASTKQLRHSYNEQFF
TRBD2 - TRBJ2-3 TRBV30 TGTGCCTGGAGTGAATCTAGCGGACACACAGATACGCAGTATTTT CAWSESSGHTDTQYF
TRBD2 - TRBJ2-1 TRBV20-1 TGCAGTGGGCGGGAGACGTACCTAAGCGAGCAGTTCTTC CSGRETYLSEQFF
TRBD1 many TRBJ2-1 TRBV6-2/TRBV6-3 TGTGCCAGCAGCCCGACAGGGTCTCCAGGCTACAATGAGCAGTTCTTC CASSPTGSPGYNEQFF
TRBD1 - TRBJ2-7 TRBV12-3/TRBV12-4 TGTGCCAGCAGTTCCCCGACGACAGGGGGCTACGAGCAGTACTTC CASSSPTTGGYEQYF
- once TRBJ2-2 TRBV7-4 TGTGCCAGCAGCACGCGTCCTTACACCGGGGAGCTGTTTTTT CASSTRPYTGELFF
TRBD1 many TRBJ2-1 TRBV7-2 TGTGCCAGCAGCTTGATACAGGGGGCACCGCTTGAGCAGTTCTTC CASSLIQGAPLEQFF
- - TRBJ2-3 TRBV20-1 TGCAGTGCTGTAGGAAATACGGCAGATACGCAGTATTTT CSAVGNTADTQYF
- few TRBJ2-1 TRBV7-2 TGTGCCAGCAGCTTAGTACAGGGAATGTACAATGAGCAGTTCTTC CASSLVQGMYNEQFF
TRBD1 - TRBJ1-3 TRBV30 TGTGCCTGGACTGTTACAGGGGTGGTTGGAAACACCATATATTTT CAWTVTGVVGNTIYF
- many TRBJ2-5 TRBV7-2 TGTGCCAGCAGCTTAGTTGAGGGACAAGAGACCCAGTACTTC CASSLVEGQETQYF
TRBD2 few TRBJ2-5 TRBV12-5 TGTCTATCCTCCAAGGCTCCTAGCGGGGCCCGGGAGACCCAGTACTTC CLSSKAPSGARETQYF
TRBD2 - TRBJ2-3 TRBV5-4 TGTGCCAGCAGCTTGTTCCTAGCGGGAGAAGATACGCAGTATTTT CASSLFLAGEDTQYF
- few TRBJ1-5 TRBV4-1 TGCGCCAGCAGCGTCGGGGGTAGCAATCAGCCCCAGCATTTT CASSVGGSNQPQHF
TRBD2 many TRBJ2-1 TRBV5-4 TGTGCCAGCAGCCCCCTCCGGGGCGGGAGGGGCCACAATGAGCAGTTCTTC CASSPLRGGRGHNEQFF
- few TRBJ1-2 TRBV24-1 TGTGCCACCAGCGATGGACTCTACTATGGCTACACCTTC CATSDGLYYGYTF
- few TRBJ1-5 TRBV19 TGTGCCAGTAGTACGACAGCGATTAGCAATCAGCCCCAGCATTTT CASSTTAISNQPQHF